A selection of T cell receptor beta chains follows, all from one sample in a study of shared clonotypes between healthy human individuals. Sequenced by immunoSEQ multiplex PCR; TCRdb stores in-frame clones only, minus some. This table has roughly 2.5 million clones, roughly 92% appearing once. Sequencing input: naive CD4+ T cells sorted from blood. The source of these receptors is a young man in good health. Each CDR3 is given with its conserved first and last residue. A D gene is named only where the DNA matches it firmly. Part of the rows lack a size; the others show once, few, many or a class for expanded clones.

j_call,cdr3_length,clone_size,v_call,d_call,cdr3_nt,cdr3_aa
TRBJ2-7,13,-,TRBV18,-,TGTGCCAGCTCACTTCAGGTCTCCTACGAGCAGTACTTC,CASSLQVSYEQYF
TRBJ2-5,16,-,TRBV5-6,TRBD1,TGTGCCAGCAGCTTGGCCGGGACAGGGGCCTGGGAGACCCAGTACTTC,CASSLAGTGAWETQYF
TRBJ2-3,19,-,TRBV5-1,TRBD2,TGCGCCAGCAGCTTTGGGACTAGCGGGGGACCCCGAGTTACAGATACGCAGTATTTT,CASSFGTSGGPRVTDTQYF
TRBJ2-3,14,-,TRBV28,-,TGTGCCAGCACTACGGGCGACGCCCGAGCGTCGCAGTATTTT,CASTTGDARASQYF
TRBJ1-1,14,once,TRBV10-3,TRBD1,TGTGCCATCAGTCAGACAGGGGAGTCCACTGAAGCTTTCTTT,CAISQTGESTEAFF
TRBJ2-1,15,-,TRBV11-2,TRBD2,TGTGCCAGCAGCTTGTCCGGGGGGGCCTACAATGAGCAGTTCTTC,CASSLSGGAYNEQFF
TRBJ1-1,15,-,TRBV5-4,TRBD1,TGTGCCAGCAGAGCCGGGACAGTGACAAACACTGAAGCTTTCTTT,CASRAGTVTNTEAFF
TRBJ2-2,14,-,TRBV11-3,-,TGTGCCAGCAGCCCCGGACAGCACACCGGGGAGCTGTTTTTT,CASSPGQHTGELFF
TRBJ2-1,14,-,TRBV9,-,TGTGCCAGCAGCGTAGCGGGAGAATCCTACGAGCAGTTCTTC,CASSVAGESYEQFF
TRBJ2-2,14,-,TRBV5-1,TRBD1,TGCGCCAGCAGCCAGGACAGGGGCGGCGGGGAGCTGTTTTTT,CASSQDRGGGELFF
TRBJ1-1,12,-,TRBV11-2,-,TGTGCCAGCAGCTTGGATGGGACGGAAGCTTTCTTT,CASSLDGTEAFF
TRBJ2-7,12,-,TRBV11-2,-,TGTGCCAGCAGCTTAAAGGGGTCCGAGCAGTACTTC,CASSLKGSEQYF
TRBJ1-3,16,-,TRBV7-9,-,TGTGCCAGCAGCTTAGTCCCCGGACAGCCCGGAAACACCATATATTTT,CASSLVPGQPGNTIYF
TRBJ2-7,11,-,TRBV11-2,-,TGTGCCAGCAGCTTGAAGAACGAGCAGTACTTC,CASSLKNEQYF
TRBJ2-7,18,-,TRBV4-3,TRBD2,TGCGCCAGCAGCCAAGATCGAGGCGGGAGCCCTAGGAACCACGAGCAGTACTTC,CASSQDRGGSPRNHEQYF
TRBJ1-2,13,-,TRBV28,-,TGTGCCACCCGATTGAGGGTAAACTATGGCTACACCTTC,CATRLRVNYGYTF
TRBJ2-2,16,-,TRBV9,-,TGTGCCAGCAGCGTACAAGCTATGGTCGCCACCGGGGAGCTGTTTTTT,CASSVQAMVATGELFF
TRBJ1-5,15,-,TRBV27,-,TGTGCCAGCAGTCGTCACTGGGGACAAAGTCAGCCCCAGCATTTT,CASSRHWGQSQPQHF
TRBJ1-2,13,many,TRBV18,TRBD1,TGTGCCAGCTCACCGGGACAGAACTATGGCTACACCTTC,CASSPGQNYGYTF
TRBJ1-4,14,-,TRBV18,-,TGTGCCAGCTCACCGGGGTTGACTAATGAAAAACTGTTTTTT,CASSPGLTNEKLFF
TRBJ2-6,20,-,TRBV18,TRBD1,TGTGCCAGCTCATTTTGGAACACGGGACAGGGGGCTTCTGGGGCCAACGTCCTGACTTTC,CASSFWNTGQGASGANVLTF
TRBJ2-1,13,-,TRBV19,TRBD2,TGTGCCAGTAGTACTTTAGCGGGAGGTAGGCAGTTCTTC,CASSTLAGGRQFF